This T cell receptor beta chain is drawn from a study of T cell responses to AZD1222 COVID-19 vaccine. The CDR3 sequence is 16 residues long. Trimming removed 5 bases from V and 5 bases from J; junction bases left unmatched: 13. Germline-derived CDR1 and CDR2 are SGHTA and FQGNSA. A note on this clone: Its antigen remains unknown.

TCRdb's table, derived via immunoSEQ multiplex PCR, lists solely in-frame clones and lacks some. The profile shows some 200,000 clones, roughly 91% of them singletons. Study-wide findings and caveats: Distributed over spike, vaccine-associated CD4 TCRs predominated at 160-218 and 743-854. Donors in the cohort were predominantly white British and more often female, and clonal diversity was possibly underestimated.

The sample was peripheral blood, taken 28 days after the second AZD1222 dose. The gene calls are TRBV7-2 and TRBJ2-5, with 8 nucleotides matching TRBD2. The sequence was obtained from an adult who received the AZD1222 COVID-19 vaccine. The CDR3: CASSLGRVAPGETQYF. Here the CDR3 DNA reads TGTGCCAGCAGCCTCGGGAGGGTGGCCCCGGGGGAGACCCAGTACTTC.